A selection of T cell receptor beta chains follows, all from one sample in a study of CD8+CD57+ T cells in acquired aplastic anemia. TCRdb re-called the reads through MiXCR, storing one row per CDR3 protein. The sample contains about 160,000 distinct CDR3 sequences, about 45% of which appear only once. Sequenced: sorted CD4+, CD8+, or CD8+CD57+ T cells (not recorded which) from PBMCs. All receptors derive from a human donor with aplastic anemia. Both conserved end residues are part of each CDR3. Each record gives: J gene, clone size, D gene, V gene, CDR3 DNA, CDR3 protein. D genes are given only for firm matches. The listing skips clone size in some rows; elsewhere it reads once, few, many or a size class.

J gene: TRBJ1-5
clone size: many
D gene: -
V gene: TRBV20-1
CDR3 DNA: TGCAGTGCTGGGTTGGGGGCTGGGGATCAGCCCCAGCATTTT
CDR3 protein: CSAGLGAGDQPQHF

J gene: TRBJ2-7
clone size: many
D gene: -
V gene: TRBV5-1
CDR3 DNA: TGCGCCAGCAGAGTGACCCCACAGGTCCACGAGCAGTACTTC
CDR3 protein: CASRVTPQVHEQYF

J gene: TRBJ1-5
clone size: many
D gene: -
V gene: TRBV6-6
CDR3 DNA: TGTGCCAGCAGTTACTTGGATGGTCAGCCCCAGCATTTT
CDR3 protein: CASSYLDGQPQHF

J gene: TRBJ1-2
clone size: few
D gene: -
V gene: TRBV24-1
CDR3 DNA: TGTGCCAGCAGTTTACTGGGCAGGGCGGACTATGGCTACACCTTC
CDR3 protein: CASSLLGRADYGYTF

J gene: TRBJ2-5
clone size: -
D gene: -
V gene: TRBV20-1
CDR3 DNA: TGCAGTGCTAGGACCAGGGCGGGAGAGACCCAGTACTTC
CDR3 protein: CSARTRAGETQYF

J gene: TRBJ2-7
clone size: -
D gene: TRBD1
V gene: TRBV9
CDR3 DNA: TGTGCCAGCAGCCAAAGGGGGACAGGCTACGAGCAGTACTTC
CDR3 protein: CASSQRGTGYEQYF

J gene: TRBJ1-2
clone size: -
D gene: -
V gene: TRBV29-1
CDR3 DNA: TGCAGCGTTGAACGGGGGGAGGGCGGGTATGGCTACACCTTC
CDR3 protein: CSVERGEGGYGYTF

J gene: TRBJ2-7
clone size: -
D gene: -
V gene: TRBV7-2
CDR3 DNA: TGTGCCAGCTGCCACAGGAGCTCCTACGAGCAGTACTTC
CDR3 protein: CASCHRSSYEQYF

J gene: TRBJ2-3
clone size: -
D gene: TRBD2
V gene: TRBV5-6
CDR3 DNA: TGTGCCAGCAGCTTGGGACTAGCGGGGGGCCTCACAGATATGCAGTATTTT
CDR3 protein: CASSLGLAGGLTDMQYF

J gene: TRBJ2-5
clone size: many
D gene: -
V gene: TRBV7-2
CDR3 DNA: TGTGCCAGCAGATCTACGGGAGTCCCCTCCACGAACCAAGAGACCCAGTACTTC
CDR3 protein: CASRSTGVPSTNQETQYF

J gene: TRBJ2-3
clone size: -
D gene: TRBD2
V gene: TRBV11-1
CDR3 DNA: TGTGCCAGCAGTTCGGCAGCGGGGCCCCAGGTGGATACGCAGTATTTT
CDR3 protein: CASSSAAGPQVDTQYF